The 23 T cell receptor beta chains below were found in one sample sequenced in a study of T cell changes during pregnancy in multiple sclerosis. TCRdb keeps only in-frame clones here, not all; method: immunoSEQ multiplex PCR. The sample comprises roughly 30,000 clones, less than 90% of which are singletons, and roughly 7.4% rests with the top ten. The input for sequencing was CD8+ T cells from peripheral blood mononuclear cells, taken before pregnancy. The receptors derive from a female donor with multiple sclerosis, enrolled in a pregnancy study.

V gene TRBV5-8 combines with J gene TRBJ2-6; TRBD1 agrees at 8 bases. The V gene's germline CDR1 is SGHTS and CDR2 YDEGEE. V gave up 4 bases and J gave up 0 bases; unmatched junction bases: 9. The CDR3 has 18 residues. CDR3 region: CASSASGTGYSGANVLTF. CDR3 DNA: TGTGCCAGCAGCGCCTCCGGGACAGGCTACTCTGGGGCCAACGTCCTGACTTTC.

This rearrangement joins TRBV16 to TRBJ1-1; D gene unclear. The CDR3 is 15 residues long. V lost 4 bases and J lost 1, with 13 bases in between. The germline CDR1 and CDR2 sequences are KGHSY and FQNENV. CDR3 protein: CASSRITTSNTEAFF. The CDR3, as DNA: TGTGCCAGCAGCCGAATAACGACATCGAACACTGAAGCTTTCTTT.

V usage is TRBV7-2 and J usage is TRBJ2-1, with TRBD2 identical over 11 bases. The ends lost 3 bases at V and 7 bases at J; junction bases unmatched: 8. Germline V gives CDR1 SGHTA, CDR2 FQGNSA. This CDR3 is 16 amino acids long. The CDR3: CASSFSGGAGKNEQFF. The CDR3 DNA follows: TGTGCCAGCAGCTTTAGCGGGGGGGCGGGTAAAAATGAGCAGTTCTTC.

The chain links TRBV19 to TRBJ1-6; D unresolved. The CDR3 sequence is 14 residues long. V dropped 7 bases and J dropped 0 bases, with 7 bases sitting between them. The germline V gene encodes CDR1 LNHDA and CDR2 SQIVND (reference sequence). The CDR3 coding sequence is TGTGCCAGTAAAACTGTCTCCTATAATTCACCCCTCCACTTT. Translated, it gives CASKTVSYNSPLHF.

The chain carries TRBV2 and TRBJ2-7; D is possibly TRBD2 (5 bases). Looked up from germline, CDR1 is SNHLY and CDR2 is FYNNEI. With 7 bases removed from V and 9 bases from J, the gap between germline ends came to 16 bases. The CDR3 has 12 amino acids. The CDR3 sequence: CASMGDRGGQYF. The DNA for the CDR3 is TGTGCCAGCATGGGAGACCGCGGAGGGCAGTACTTC.

V and J are TRBV6-1 and TRBJ1-2, with 7 nucleotides matching TRBD1. Germline CDR1 reads MNHNS; CDR2 reads SASEGT. The CDR3 length is 15 residues. V shed 4 bases, J shed 5 bases, and the junction held 10 bases outside the gene matches. The DNA for the CDR3 is TGTGCCAGCAGTGGTACTTTGGGACAGCCTTATGGCTACACCTTC. It specifies CASSGTLGQPYGYTF.

The V and J genes are TRBV28 and TRBJ1-6; D perhaps matches TRBD1 (6 bases). The V end was cut by 6 bases, the J end by 0 bases, with 12 bases between. Germline lookup yields CDR1 MDHEN and CDR2 SYDVKM. The CDR3 is made up of 16 amino acids. The CDR3: CASRGVTGSYNSPLHF. CDR3 nucleotide sequence: TGTGCCAGCAGGGGGGTGACAGGCTCCTATAATTCACCCCTCCACTTT.

V is TRBV14 and J is TRBJ1-2; D gene ambiguous. Germline values: CDR1 SGHDN, CDR2 FVKESK. The ends were cut back, 4 bases at V and 6 bases at J, with 12 bases in the middle. This CDR3 region has 13 residues. CDR3 coding DNA: TGTGCCAGCAGCCTTAGTGGGCGCCATGGCTACACCTTC. It encodes CASSLSGRHGYTF.

V usage is TRBV5-1 and J usage is TRBJ1-1, with D perhaps TRBD1 (5 bases). Germline lookup yields CDR1 SGHRS and CDR2 YFSETQ. The CDR3 runs to 14 residues. The V gene lost 1 base and the J gene lost 5 bases, with 12 bases spanning the gap. CDR3 amino acids: CASSLWGEGTEAFF. The CDR3 coding sequence is TGCGCCAGCAGCTTGTGGGGGGAGGGGACTGAAGCTTTCTTT.

The chain combines TRBV10-3 with TRBJ1-4; D is unresolved. The V gene's germline CDR1 is ENHRY and CDR2 SYGVKD. The CDR3 has 15 residues. V was pared by 5 bases and J by 6 bases, with 16 bases between. DNA for the CDR3: TGTGCCATCAGTCAGAGGTCCCGGGTCGATGAAAAACTGTTTTTT. Protein product: CAISQRSRVDEKLFF.

V is TRBV6-6 and J is TRBJ1-4, with D hard to call. Trimming removed 8 bases from V and 1 base from J, with 14 bases in between. Germline-derived CDR1 and CDR2 are MNHNY and SVGAGI (reference sequence). This CDR3 is 15 amino acids long. The CDR3, as DNA: TGTGCCAGCGCGTTTGTTGTGTTAACTAATGAAAAACTGTTTTTT. Its translation is CASAFVVLTNEKLFF.

The V gene is TRBV30, the J gene TRBJ1-1; 9 bases are shared with TRBD1. After removal of 8 bases from V and 5 bases from J, the junction contained 9 bases not matched to a gene. The CDR3 has 13 amino acids. CDR1 is GTSNPN, CDR2 SVGIG, per germline (reference sequence). In DNA form, the CDR3 reads TGTGCCCACCACAGGGGGCGAGTGACTGAAGCTTTCTTT. Residues: CAHHRGRVTEAFF.

The V gene is TRBV13, the J gene TRBJ1-4; D remains unclear. Between the trimmed V and J ends, which lost 0 bases and 4 bases, there was a span of 3 bases. The CDR3 runs to 13 residues. Germline CDR1 PRHDT, CDR2 FYEKMQ (reference sequence). The CDR3 DNA sequence: TGTGCCAGCAGCTTAGGCAGTAATGAAAAACTGTTTTTT. Protein sequence: CASSLGSNEKLFF.

This chain links TRBV9 with TRBJ2-2; D possibly corresponds to TRBD1 (5 bases). The CDR3 consists of 14 residues. CDR1 and CDR2 (germline): SGDLS, YYNGEE. V lost 0 bases to trimming and J lost 5 bases, with 8 bases between them. The CDR3 DNA reads TGTGCCAGCAGCGTAGAGTCAGGGACCGGGGAGCTGTTTTTT. Its translation: CASSVESGTGELFF.

This clone was found a few times. V usage is TRBV27 and J usage is TRBJ1-2; tentatively, D is TRBD1 (5 bases). Germline V gene sequence: CDR1 MNHEY, CDR2 SMNVEV (reference sequence). The CDR3 is made up of 16 amino acids. Trimming stripped 5 bases from V and 7 bases from J, with 23 bases between. CDR3 loop: CASSPRWREPGGGYTF. CDR3 bases: TGTGCCAGCAGTCCGCGCTGGAGGGAGCCGGGGGGTGGCTACACCTTC.

This chain connects TRBV10-2 to TRBJ1-5, with 8 bases identical to TRBD1. The CDR3 covers 14 residues. The germline gives CDR1 WSHSY, CDR2 SAAADI. The J segment lost 5 bases and the V segment lost 6 bases, leaving 6 bases of the junction unmatched. The CDR3 spells CASRSGGADQPQHF. Here the CDR3 DNA reads TGCGCCAGCAGGTCAGGGGGCGCCGATCAGCCCCAGCATTTT.

This clone was counted between two and nine times. The chain couples TRBV5-1 to TRBJ2-7, with a possible D match to TRBD1 (7 bases). The ends were cut back, 0 bases at V and 8 bases at J, with 18 bases in the middle. Germline values: CDR1 SGHRS, CDR2 YFSETQ. The CDR3 sequence is 15 residues long. The DNA for the CDR3 is TGCGCCAGCAGCTTGGGGCAGGGGGGACCTACTCAGCAGTACTTC. Translation gives CASSLGQGGPTQQYF.

The CDR3 spells CASSSGLAGGRMAYEQYF. In DNA form, the CDR3 reads TGTGCCAGCAGCTCTGGACTAGCGGGGGGACGAATGGCGTACGAGCAGTACTTC. The V and J genes are TRBV7-8 and TRBJ2-7, with 14 bases identical to TRBD2. This CDR3 comprises 18 residues. From germline, CDR1 is SGHVS and CDR2 FQNEAQ. V lost 4 bases and J lost 4; bases outside the gene matches: 12.

Here the CDR3 DNA reads TGCGCCAGCAGCTTCGGTCAAGAGACCCAGTACTTC. Translated: CASSFGQETQYF. V gene TRBV5-1 combines with J gene TRBJ2-5; D unclear. CDR1 and CDR2 (germline): SGHRS, YFSETQ. The CDR3 sequence is 12 residues long. The germline V and J ends were trimmed by 2 bases and 2 bases, with 4 bases remaining between them. Variable domain in full (rest from reference TRBV5-1 and TRBJ2-5): KAGVTQTPRYLIKTRGQQVTLSCSPISGHRSVSWYQQTPGQGLQFLFEYFSETQRNKGNFPGRFSGRQFSNSRSEMNVSTLELGDSALYLCASSFGQETQYFGPGTRLLVL.

The CDR3 sequence: CASRGATGYGYTF. CDR3 DNA: TGTGCCAGCAGGGGGGCGACCGGCTATGGCTACACCTTC. The chain employs TRBV6-5 and TRBJ1-2; D perhaps matches TRBD1 (6 bases). There are 13 residues in the CDR3. The germline V gene has CDR1 MNHEY and CDR2 SVGAGI. Deletions cut 6 bases from V and 4 bases from J, with 12 bases between.

This chain links TRBV6-4 with TRBJ2-2; D is ambiguous. CDR1 is MRHNA and CDR2 is SNTAGT in the germline V gene. Trimming took 4 bases from V and 5 from J, leaving 8 bases between them. CDR3 length equals 13 residues. CDR3 sequence: CASSGSSTGELFF. As DNA, the CDR3 is TGTGCCAGCAGTGGCTCTAGTACCGGGGAGCTGTTTTTT.

The rearrangement uses TRBV4-3 and TRBJ2-2; D is possibly TRBD2 (5 bases). The CDR3 is 15 amino acids. V was clipped by 7 bases and J by 7 bases, with 19 bases between them. Looked up from germline, CDR1 is LGHNA and CDR2 is YSLEER. CDR3 residues: CASTPERANGGELFF. The CDR3 DNA sequence: TGCGCCAGCACCCCAGAGAGGGCGAATGGCGGGGAGCTGTTTTTT.

This clone was seen just once. This chain connects TRBV6-5 to TRBJ2-5; 12 bases agree with TRBD1. Germline CDR1 and CDR2: MNHEY and SVGAGI. The trim removed 4 bases at V and 4 bases at J, leaving 7 bases unmatched. The CDR3 length is 16 residues. The CDR3, as DNA: TGTGCCAGCAGTTTCCGGGACAGGGGGCTGGGAGAGACCCAGTACTTC. As protein: CASSFRDRGLGETQYF.